This TCR beta chain was found in a study of cytomegalovirus exposure and HLA in healthy donors. Overall study results and limits: As confirmed in vitro, a few CMV-associated chains were specific for CMV antigens. Using the classifier, cytomegalovirus status was reportedly diagnosed with high specificity and sensitivity. A list of 150 to 200 TCR beta chains associated with cytomegalovirus was given.

The protocol was immunoSEQ multiplex PCR, while the TCRdb copy is restricted to in-frame clones and leaves out a portion. This table holds approximately 270,000 clones, roughly 87% found once. About this clone itself: Its antigen is undetermined.

Trimming removed 1 base from V and 4 bases from J; junction bases left unmatched: 1. This CDR3 is built from 15 residues. CDR1 SNHLY and CDR2 FYNNEI come from the germline V gene. The chain is built from TRBV2 and TRBJ2-1, with TRBD2 matching over 10 bases. The source of this sequence is a man between 18 and 29 years old in good health and CMV-seropositive. The sample taken for sequencing was PBMCs. The CDR3: CASSEGTSGYNEQFF. CDR3 DNA: TGTGCCAGCAGTGAAGGGACTAGCGGTTACAATGAGCAGTTCTTC.